The 9 T cell receptor beta chains presented below share a single source sample, sequenced in a study of identical twins. TCRdb re-called the 5' RACE reads through MiXCR, storing one row per CDR3 protein. Of roughly 1.6 million distinct CDR3 sequences in the sample, about 32% were seen once. The material sequenced was cord blood. The receptors were gathered from a newborn girl in good health.

This clonotype was observed a single time. One end of the junction varies from germline; a read error may be responsible. The chain has TRBV5-1 and TRBJ2-3; D not resolved. The germline gives CDR1 SGHRS, CDR2 YFSETQ. This CDR3 comprises 14 residues. The CDR3 DNA is TGCGCCACCAGCTTGGCCCAAAGTGCAGATACGCAGTATTTT. It codes for CATSLAQSADTQYF.

This clonotype has a single count. The rearrangement joins TRBV12-3 or TRBV12-4 to TRBJ2-7; possibly TRBD1 or TRBD2 for D (6 bases each). V lost 6 bases to trimming and J lost 7 bases, with 25 bases between them. This CDR3 contains 16 residues. CDR3 coding DNA: TGTGCCAGCAGAAAGGGGGGCCCCACGACTTACAATGAGCAGTACTTC. Translating it yields CASRKGGPTTYNEQYF.

This chain joins TRBV4-2 and TRBJ2-4, with D possibly TRBD1 on 5 matching bases. The CDR3 is 12 residues long. V lost 4 bases, J lost 13 bases, and 14 bases lay in between. Germline loops: CDR1 LGHNA, CDR2 YNFKEQ. The CDR3 sequence: CASSRQKEIQYF. The DNA of the CDR3 is TGTGCCAGCAGCCGACAGAAAGAGATCCAGTACTTC.

This chain links TRBV20-1 with TRBJ2-3; no clear D. V lost 3 bases and J 3 bases, leaving 13 bases between the germline ends. This CDR3 comprises 14 residues. The germline gives CDR1 DFQATT, CDR2 SNEGSKA (reference sequence). CDR3 region: CSARTVSPTDTQYF. Here the CDR3 DNA reads TGCAGTGCTAGGACCGTAAGTCCTACAGATACGCAGTATTTT.

In its sample, this clonotype was seen a few times. J is TRBJ2-6 and V is TRBV29-1; TRBD2 matches at 8 bases. CDR1 and CDR2 (germline): SQVTM, ANQGSEA. This CDR3 comprises 20 residues. V trimming: 0 bases; J trimming: 0 bases; junction bases outside the gene matches: 13. The CDR3 nucleotides read TGCAGCGTTGAAGAAGCTATCTCTACGGGGGGGCTCTCTGGGGCCAACGTCCTGACTTTC. Encoded protein: CSVEEAISTGGLSGANVLTF.

This clonotype came up a few times. The rearrangement uses TRBV20-1 and TRBJ2-5, with 8 bases matching TRBD1. The CDR3 is 14 residues long. V shed 3 bases, J shed 4 bases, and the junction held 7 bases outside the gene matches. Germline assignment: CDR1 DFQATT and CDR2 SNEGSKA (reference sequence). The CDR3 protein is CSARRDRRPETQYF. The CDR3 coding sequence is TGCAGTGCTAGGAGGGACAGGAGACCAGAGACCCAGTACTTC.

This clonotype showed up just a few times. As DNA, the CDR3 is TGCAGTGCTAGATTACAGGGTCTCGAGACCCAGTACTTC. Translating it yields CSARLQGLETQYF. J is TRBJ2-5 and V is TRBV20-1, with D tentatively TRBD1 (6 bases). Trimming cost V 2 bases and J 5 bases, with 12 bases left between them. CDR3 length equals 13 residues. Germline CDR1 DFQATT, CDR2 SNEGSKA (reference sequence).

V gene TRBV7-2 combines with J gene TRBJ1-1; 9 positions agree with TRBD1. Germline V gene data show CDR1 as SGHTA and CDR2 as FQGNSA. Losses at the gene ends were 2 bases for V and 6 bases for J; bases not matched to a gene: 4. The CDR3 spans 14 residues. The CDR3 loop is CASSLTHRGPEAFF. CDR3 coding DNA: TGTGCCAGCAGCTTAACTCACAGGGGGCCTGAAGCTTTCTTT. The full variable domain, in which reference TRBV7-2 and TRBJ1-1 provide the parts outside the CDR3, is GAGVSQSPSNKVTEKGKDVELRCDPISGHTALYWYRQSLGQGLEFLIYFQGNSAPDKSGLPSDRFSAERTGGSVSTLTIQRTQQEDSAVYLCASSLTHRGPEAFFGQGTRLTVV.

This chain joins TRBV7-9 and TRBJ1-1, with D perhaps TRBD1 (5 bases). V lost 6 bases to trimming and J lost 5 bases, with 16 bases between them. This CDR3 is 14 amino acids long. From germline, CDR1 is SEHNR and CDR2 FQNEAQ (reference sequence). The CDR3 region has the DNA TGTGCCAGCAGGTCCCCACACCCAGGGACTGAAGCTTTCTTT. Its translation is CASRSPHPGTEAFF.